The 31 T cell receptor beta chains below come from one sample, sequenced in a study of T cell clonality in common variable immunodeficiency. Assay used: immunoSEQ multiplex PCR; TCRdb lists only in-frame clones, some missing. The repertoire consists of 40,000 to 55,000 clones, none detected only once. Sequenced input: peripheral blood mononuclear cells. The receptors stem from a person aged 18 to 69 in good health.

This clone was counted at least ten times. The read is 3 residues too short to cover the CDR3 end, so that end is filled in from the germline J gene. The genes are TRBV5-5 and TRBJ1-2; D gene ambiguous. Germline CDR1 and CDR2: SGHKS and YYEKEE (reference sequence). Between the trimmed V and J ends, which lost 1 base and 4 bases, there was a span of 11 bases. The length of the CDR3 is 14 residues. The CDR3 protein is CASSLYTTAYGYTF. Partial CDR3 DNA: TGTGCCAGCAGCTTGTATACGACTGCCTATGGC.

This clone was recorded many times. The CDR3 is cut off 3 residues early in the read; its end comes from the germline J gene. The gene calls are TRBV7-2 and TRBJ2-7, with 8 nucleotides matching TRBD2. The CDR3 sequence is 15 residues long. Germline CDR1 SGHTA, CDR2 FQGNSA. V shed 5 bases and J 5 bases; nucleotides not matched to a gene: 11. CDR3 region: CASSVLAGEVDEQYF. The covered CDR3 bases are TGTGCCAGCAGCGTTCTAGCGGGTGAAGTGGACGAG. Supplemented by reference TRBV7-2 and TRBJ2-7, the full variable domain reads GAGVSQSPSNKVTEKGKDVELRCDPISGHTALYWYRQSLGQGLEFLIYFQGNSAPDKSGLPSDRFSAERTGGSVSTLTIQRTQQEDSAVYLCASSVLAGEVDEQYFGPGTRLTVT.

This clone has at least ten counts. The read falls 3 residues short of the CDR3 end, and the missing part is taken from the germline J gene. The chain carries TRBV19 and TRBJ2-7; D possibly corresponds to TRBD1 (5 bases). The V gene's germline CDR1 is LNHDA and CDR2 SQIVND (reference sequence). Trimming removed 2 bases from V and 3 bases from J, with 11 bases in between. The CDR3 covers 14 residues. The chain's CDR3 is CASSIRDSHYEQYF. CDR3 DNA (partial): TGTGCCAGTAGTATACGCGACAGCCACTACGAG.

This clone was counted ten times or more. The sequence runs out 3 residues before the end of the CDR3; the remainder is reconstructed from the germline J gene. The V and J genes are TRBV7-9 and TRBJ1-5, with 8 bases lining up with TRBD1. CDR1 SEHNR and CDR2 FQNEAQ come from the germline V gene (reference sequence). With 7 bases clipped from V and 7 bases from J, the junction kept 3 bases outside the gene matches. There are 12 residues in the CDR3. CDR3 bases read: TGTGCCAGCACCACAGGGGGACAGCCC. This translates into CASTTGGQP. The complete CDR3 reads CASTTGGQPQHF.

This clone was counted ten times or more. The read is 3 residues too short to cover the CDR3 end, so that end is filled in from the germline J gene. The V call is TRBV12-3 or TRBV12-4, the J call TRBJ1-5; TRBD1 agrees at 7 bases. There are 17 residues in the CDR3. The junction had 12 bases not matched to a gene; V was cut back by 7 bases and J by 0 bases. The CDR3 here is CASTTWDSPYSNQPQHF. The part of the CDR3 DNA that was read is TGTGCCAGCACCACTTGGGACAGCCCCTATAGCAATCAGCCC.

This clone has ten or more counts. Coverage ceases 3 residues before the CDR3 finishes, and the germline J gene fills in the end. V gene TRBV5-1 combines with J gene TRBJ2-3, with TRBD2 matching 13 bases. The CDR3 contains 16 residues. From germline, CDR1 is SGHRS and CDR2 YFSETQ. The V segment lost 4 bases and the J segment 0 bases; nucleotides outside the gene matches: 2. CDR3 in amino acids: CASSKGLAGSTDTQYF. Partial CDR3 DNA: TGCGCCAGCAGCAAGGGACTAGCGGGGAGCACAGATACG.

This clone showed up many times. Read sequence stops 3 residues before the CDR3 end, and the germline J gene provides the missing end. The chain joins TRBV6-1 to TRBJ2-3; tentative D call: TRBD1 (6 bases). Germline lookup yields CDR1 MNHNS and CDR2 SASEGT. Deletions cut 3 bases from V and 1 base from J, with 8 bases between. The CDR3 has 14 residues. This chain's CDR3 is CASSDQGRTDTQYF. The DNA read from the CDR3 is TGTGCCAGCAGTGACCAGGGGCGCACAGATACG.

This clone has ten or more counts. The read gets to within 3 residues of the CDR3 end, and the germline J gene fills in the rest. The chain links TRBV7-2 to TRBJ1-2; tentatively, D is TRBD1 (6 bases). Germline V gene data show CDR1 as SGHTA and CDR2 as FQGNSA. The CDR3 runs to 14 residues. CDR3 residues: CASSPWGLEHGYTF. CDR3 bases read: TGTGCCAGCAGCCCGTGGGGGCTTGAACACGGC.

This clone was seen at least ten times. The CDR3 is cut off 3 residues early in the read; its end comes from the germline J gene. The sample contains more than one DNA sequence encoding this CDR3. The V and J genes are TRBV29-1 and TRBJ1-1; no definite D call. Germline assignment: CDR1 SQVTM and CDR2 ANQGSEA. The CDR3 loop spans 13 amino acids. The CDR3 loop reads CSVEDQAFSQAFF. The sequenced CDR3 bases are TGCAGCGTTGAAGATCAGGCTTTCTCACAA.

There are many counts of this clone. The CDR3 goes on 3 residues after the read ends, and that part is filled in from the germline J gene. This rearrangement joins TRBV5-1 to TRBJ2-3; no reliable D call. The V gene's germline CDR1 is SGHRS and CDR2 YFSETQ. The CDR3 runs 16 residues. V lost 4 bases, J lost 6 bases, and 21 bases lay in between. The covered CDR3 bases are TGCGCCAGCAGCCAACAACCTCACAGAAGTTTGGATACG. Amino acid sequence: CASSQQPHRSLDT. The complete CDR3 protein is CASSQQPHRSLDTQYF.

Turning to this clone: The sequence runs out 3 residues before the end of the CDR3; the remainder is reconstructed from the germline J gene. The chain links TRBV7-2 to TRBJ2-3; weak D call: TRBD1 (6 bases). This CDR3 spans 15 amino acids. CDR1 and CDR2 (germline): SGHTA, FQGNSA. The CDR3 DNA, read in part, is TGTGCCAGCAGCTTATGGGGGCTAGCCGGGGAGACG. Its translation is CASSLWGLAGET. The complete CDR3 reads CASSLWGLAGETQYF. Together with reference TRBV7-2 and TRBJ2-3, the CDR3 gives the full variable domain: GAGVSQSPSNKVTEKGKDVELRCDPISGHTALYWYRQSLGQGLEFLIYFQGNSAPDKSGLPSDRFSAERTGGSVSTLTIQRTQQEDSAVYLCASSLWGLAGETQYFGPGTRLTVL.

This clone has a count of ten or more. Sequencing ends 3 residues short of the CDR3 end; the germline J gene provides the rest. The chain has TRBV5-5 and TRBJ1-6; 8 nucleotides align to TRBD1. The ends lost 4 bases at V and 7 bases at J; junction bases unmatched: 4. The CDR3 has 14 amino acids. Germline V gene sequence: CDR1 SGHKS, CDR2 YYEKEE (reference sequence). CDR3 residues: CASSQGQVNSPLHF. CDR3 bases read: TGTGCCAGCAGCCAGGGACAGGTCAATTCACCC.

This clone has ten or more counts. The CDR3 goes on 3 residues after the read ends, and that part is filled in from the germline J gene. This chain links TRBV6-2 or TRBV6-3 with TRBJ2-3; 10 bases match TRBD2. The V segment lost 2 bases and the J segment 6 bases; nucleotides outside the gene matches: 5. Germline V lookup: CDR1 MNHEY, CDR2 SVGEGT. This CDR3 comprises 15 residues. This CDR3 reads CASSYASGGADTQYF. The part of the CDR3 DNA that was read is TGTGCCAGCAGTTACGCAAGCGGGGGGGCGGATACG.

This clone was seen ten or more times. The CDR3 end is not reached by the read, which stops 3 residues before it; the germline J gene fills it in. This chain connects TRBV12-3 or TRBV12-4 to TRBJ2-3; 8 positions match TRBD1. V dropped 5 bases and J dropped 2; count of bases not matched to a gene: 6. The length of the CDR3 is 15 residues. The CDR3 bases that were read are TGTGCCAGCAGTCTAGGACAGGGAAACACAGATACG. It codes for CASSLGQGNTDT. The entire CDR3 reads CASSLGQGNTDTQYF.

This clone occurred a few times. Read coverage stops 3 residues before the CDR3 terminus; the germline J gene supplies the remainder. V usage is TRBV6-1 and J usage is TRBJ1-6; TRBD1 matches 9 bases. Germline values: CDR1 MNHNS, CDR2 SASEGT. With 4 bases clipped from V and 8 bases from J, the junction kept 6 bases outside the gene matches. The CDR3 runs 15 residues. The DNA read from the CDR3 is TGTGCCAGCAGTGGCGGACAGGGGTATGATTCACCC. Protein product: CASSGGQGYDSP. The whole CDR3 protein reads CASSGGQGYDSPLHF.

This clone was observed at least ten times. The DNA ends 3 residues before the CDR3 does, and the rest of the CDR3 is filled in from the germline J gene. The rearrangement uses TRBV30 and TRBJ1-6; 8 nucleotides align to TRBD1. The CDR3 covers 14 residues. After removal of 3 bases from V and 9 bases from J, the junction contained 7 bases not matched to a gene. Germline values: CDR1 GTSNPN, CDR2 SVGIG (reference sequence). The DNA read from the CDR3 is TGTGCCTGGAGACCAACAGGGGGAAGTTCACCC. Translating it yields CAWRPTGGSSP. From start to end, the CDR3 is CAWRPTGGSSPLHF. Filled out from reference TRBV30 and TRBJ1-6, the complete variable domain reads SQTIHQWPATLVQPVGSPLSLECTVEGTSNPNLYWYRQAAGRGLQLLFYSVGIGQISSEVPQNLSASRPQDRQFILSSKKLLLSDSGFYLCAWRPTGGSSPLHFGNGTRLTVT.

This clone was seen ten or more times. The DNA ends 3 residues before the CDR3 does, and the rest of the CDR3 is filled in from the germline J gene. This chain joins TRBV19 and TRBJ1-4, with a possible D match to TRBD1 (6 bases). V was clipped by 1 base and J by 8 bases, with 11 bases between them. Germline V gene lookup returns CDR1 LNHDA and CDR2 SQIVND (reference sequence). This CDR3 has 14 residues. CDR3 DNA, as far as it was read: TGTGCCAGTAGTATAGCGGGGACATGGGAAAAA. The encoded protein is CASSIAGTWEK. The complete CDR3 sequence is CASSIAGTWEKLFF. Filled out from reference TRBV19 and TRBJ1-4, the complete variable domain reads DGGITQSPKYLFRKEGQNVTLSCEQNLNHDAMYWYRQDPGQGLRLIYYSQIVNDFQKGDIAEGYSVSREKKESFPLTVTSAQKNPTAFYLCASSIAGTWEKLFFGSGTQLSVL.

This clone was recorded at least ten times. The CDR3 end falls 3 residues outside the read, so it is completed with the germline J gene. V gene TRBV7-2 combines with J gene TRBJ2-7; D unresolved. With 5 bases removed from V and 2 bases from J, the gap between germline ends came to 10 bases. The CDR3 is 13 amino acids. Germline V CDR1 and CDR2: SGHTA, FQGNSA. This chain's CDR3 is CASSATQAYEQYF. Partial CDR3 DNA: TGTGCCAGCAGCGCGACTCAAGCCTACGAG.

This clone was seen many times. Sequencing ends 3 residues short of the CDR3 end; the germline J gene provides the rest. The gene calls are TRBV20-1 and TRBJ1-2, with D perhaps TRBD1 (6 bases). V lost 3 bases and J lost 7, with 12 bases in between. The CDR3 is 12 amino acids. Germline V lookup: CDR1 DFQATT, CDR2 SNEGSKA (reference sequence). This CDR3 reads CSASGQGPGYTF. Partial CDR3 DNA: TGCAGTGCTAGTGGTCAGGGGCCTGGC.

This clone has more than one count but fewer than ten. The CDR3 extends 3 residues past the end of the read, so its final part is completed from the germline J gene. The J gene is TRBJ2-7, the V gene TRBV5-8; TRBD1 agrees at 7 bases. The germline V gene encodes CDR1 SGHTS and CDR2 YDEGEE. J gave up 0 bases and V 0 bases, and 3 bases lay outside the gene matches. The CDR3 has 15 amino acids. The sequenced part of the CDR3 DNA is TGTGCCAGCAGCTTGGGACAGGGCCTCTCCTACGAG. It encodes CASSLGQGLSYE. The entire CDR3 protein reads CASSLGQGLSYEQYF.

A few counts support this clone. The CDR3 extends 3 residues past the end of the read, so its final part is completed from the germline J gene. The genes are TRBV5-1 and TRBJ2-4; 8 positions agree with TRBD1. There are 12 residues in the CDR3. Germline V lookup: CDR1 SGHRS, CDR2 YFSETQ. The CDR3 bases that were read are TGCGCCAGCAGCCCCGGGACAGGCGGT. Translation gives CASSPGTGG. The CDR3 in its entirety is CASSPGTGGQYF.

There are many counts of this clone. One end of the junction varies from germline; a read error may be responsible. CDR3 bases read: TGCGCCAGCAGCGATTGGGGACACCGGTTGACCGGGGAG. The encoded protein is CASSDWGHRLTGE. The CDR3 as a whole reads CASSDWGHRLTGELFF. V usage is TRBV4-2 and J usage is TRBJ2-2; maybe TRBD1 (6 bases). The CDR3 extends 3 residues past the end of the read, so its final part is completed from the germline J gene. The CDR3 spans 16 residues. CDR1 is LGHNA and CDR2 is YNFKEQ in the germline V gene.

A remark on this clone: The read halts 3 residues ahead of the CDR3 end, with the missing end drawn from the germline J gene. This rearrangement joins TRBV19 to TRBJ1-2; TRBD1 agrees at 11 bases. Germline V gives CDR1 LNHDA, CDR2 SQIVND (reference sequence). V lost 4 bases to trimming and J lost 4 bases; unmatched junction nucleotides: 8. The CDR3 spans 16 residues. Incomplete CDR3 DNA: TGTGCCAGTAGTAACACCGGGACAGGGGGAATCTATGGC. This encodes CASSNTGTGGIYG. The complete CDR3 sequence is CASSNTGTGGIYGYTF.

The table lists this clone with many counts. The sequenced fragment ends 3 residues before the CDR3 boundary, so the rest is inferred from the germline J gene. The gene calls are TRBV7-9 and TRBJ1-6; D not certain. Germline V CDR1 and CDR2: SEHNR, FQNEAQ (reference sequence). The CDR3 has 13 residues. V was trimmed by 1 base and J by 6 bases, leaving 4 bases between them. Partial CDR3 DNA: TGTGCCAGCAGCTTAGGAGCTAATTCACCC. It encodes CASSLGANSP. The full CDR3 is CASSLGANSPLHF.

In its sample, this clone was seen many times. The read halts 3 residues ahead of the CDR3 end, with the missing end drawn from the germline J gene. The chain has TRBV19 and TRBJ2-2, with D maybe TRBD2 (6 bases). This CDR3 comprises 16 residues. Deletions cut 5 bases from V and 1 base from J, with 14 bases between. Germline V gene data show CDR1 as LNHDA and CDR2 as SQIVND (reference sequence). This CDR3 reads CASSSPWGENTGELFF. Incomplete CDR3 DNA: TGTGCCAGTAGTTCTCCCTGGGGGGAGAACACCGGGGAG. Combining the CDR3 with reference TRBV19 and TRBJ2-2 gives the whole variable domain DGGITQSPKYLFRKEGQNVTLSCEQNLNHDAMYWYRQDPGQGLRLIYYSQIVNDFQKGDIAEGYSVSREKKESFPLTVTSAQKNPTAFYLCASSSPWGENTGELFFGEGSRLTVL.

This clone was recorded at least ten times. The sequenced fragment ends 3 residues before the CDR3 boundary, so the rest is inferred from the germline J gene. The V call is TRBV7-2, the J call TRBJ2-7; D is perhaps TRBD2 (5 bases). Trimming cost V 0 bases and J 4 bases, with 10 bases left between them. The CDR3 has 14 residues. Germline V gene data show CDR1 as SGHTA and CDR2 as FQGNSA. The covered CDR3 bases are TGTGCCAGCAGCTTAGCCTTTCGGGGATACGAG. Translating it yields CASSLAFRGYE. The full CDR3 protein reads CASSLAFRGYEQYF.

Turning to this clone: A far larger clone lies a single base away; this is likely a read error. The read finishes 3 residues shy of the CDR3 end, and the germline J gene is used to complete it. V usage is TRBV6-1 and J usage is TRBJ2-5; TRBD2 matches at 13 bases. The germline CDR1 and CDR2 sequences are MNHNS and SASEGT. Trimming took 6 bases from V and 2 from J; bases not matched to a gene: 3. This CDR3 is 15 amino acids long. The CDR3 DNA, read in part, is TGTGCCAGCAGGGAACTAGCGGGGGGGCAAGAGACC. This translates into CASRELAGGQET. The full CDR3 is CASRELAGGQETQYF.

This clone was recorded at least ten times. From the germline J gene comes the end of the CDR3, since the read stops 3 residues before it. The chain joins TRBV5-4 to TRBJ1-1; TRBD1 might be the D (6 bases). Germline values: CDR1 SGHNT, CDR2 YYREEE (reference sequence). The CDR3 runs to 14 residues. The ends were cut back, 2 bases at V and 0 bases at J, with 8 bases in the middle. CDR3 loop: CASSFDRLNTEAFF. The DNA read from the CDR3 is TGTGCCAGCAGCTTCGACAGGCTGAACACTGAA.

This clone showed up many times. The CDR3 end falls 3 residues outside the read, so it is completed with the germline J gene. The V gene is TRBV6-2 or TRBV6-3, the J gene TRBJ1-2; no clear D gene. The germline gives CDR1 MNHEY, CDR2 SVGEGT. Trimming shortened V by 6 bases and J by 0 bases, and 5 bases separated the two germline ends. This CDR3 has 12 amino acids. CDR3 DNA (partial): TGTGCCAGCAGGTTCTCTAACTATGGC. Translation: CASRFSNYG. The full CDR3 is CASRFSNYGYTF.

This clone was counted many times. The junction and the germline gene differ at one end; a read error may be behind it. Sequencing ends 3 residues short of the CDR3 end; the germline J gene provides the rest. The chain employs TRBV5-4 and TRBJ1-1; no clear D gene. This CDR3 is built from 14 residues. From germline, CDR1 is SGHNT and CDR2 YYREEE (reference sequence). The CDR3 reads CASTLDLMNTEAFF. The part of the CDR3 DNA that was read is TGTGCCAGCACCTTGGACTTGATGAACACTGAA.

Ten or more counts support this clone. The CDR3 goes on 3 residues after the read ends, and that part is filled in from the germline J gene. This chain connects TRBV7-6 to TRBJ2-7, with D maybe TRBD1 (6 bases). The CDR3 contains 16 residues. Trimming pared 5 bases from V and 1 base from J, leaving 18 bases between. Germline-derived CDR1 and CDR2 are SGHVS and FNYEAQ. CDR3 sequence: CASSPLVGQASYEQYF. Incomplete CDR3 DNA: TGTGCCAGCAGCCCCCTGGTGGGACAAGCTTCCTACGAG.